A selection of T cell receptor beta chains follows, all from one sample in a study of T cell changes during pregnancy in multiple sclerosis. The assay was immunoSEQ multiplex PCR, and TCRdb's table has in-frame clones only and misses some. Of some 75,000 clones listed, nearly 95% were seen once; the top ten hold 0.85% to 1.2%. Sequencing was performed on peripheral blood, taken in the second trimester of pregnancy. These receptors originate from a female donor with multiple sclerosis, enrolled in a pregnancy study. The CDR3 runs from the conserved cysteine through the conserved F or W. The D gene is left open where the match is weak. For some rows the clone size is stated as once, few or many, or as a class when expanded; others skip it.

D gene: -
V gene: TRBV19
clone size: -
J gene: TRBJ2-6
CDR3 protein: CASSFWGRGSSGANVLTF
CDR3 DNA: TGTGCCAGTAGCTTCTGGGGACGGGGGTCCTCTGGGGCCAACGTCCTGACTTTC

D gene: -
V gene: TRBV7-6
clone size: once
J gene: TRBJ1-3
CDR3 protein: CASSLATLSSGNTIYF
CDR3 DNA: TGTGCCAGCAGCTTAGCGACACTTAGCTCTGGAAACACCATATATTTT

D gene: -
V gene: TRBV6-1
clone size: -
J gene: TRBJ2-3
CDR3 protein: CASSTRDSTDTQYF
CDR3 DNA: TGTGCCAGCAGTACCAGGGATAGTACAGATACGCAGTATTTT

D gene: TRBD1
V gene: TRBV4-1
clone size: -
J gene: TRBJ2-2
CDR3 protein: CASRTGTVSTGELFF
CDR3 DNA: TGCGCCAGCAGAACCGGGACAGTCTCCACCGGGGAGCTGTTTTTT

D gene: TRBD2
V gene: TRBV5-4
clone size: -
J gene: TRBJ2-1
CDR3 protein: CATRSPEAGNHNEQFF
CDR3 DNA: TGTGCCACCCGATCGCCAGAAGCGGGAAACCACAATGAGCAGTTCTTC

D gene: TRBD1
V gene: TRBV15
clone size: -
J gene: TRBJ1-5
CDR3 protein: CATSDGRTGGGNQPQHF
CDR3 DNA: TGTGCCACCAGCGATGGAAGGACAGGGGGCGGCAATCAGCCCCAGCATTTT

D gene: -
V gene: TRBV5-6
clone size: -
J gene: TRBJ2-7
CDR3 protein: CASSSFSERTYEQYF
CDR3 DNA: TGTGCCAGCAGCTCCTTTTCGGAGCGGACCTACGAGCAGTACTTC

D gene: TRBD1
V gene: TRBV11-1
clone size: -
J gene: TRBJ2-5
CDR3 protein: CASSLEGTVQETQYF
CDR3 DNA: TGTGCCAGCAGCTTAGAAGGGACAGTCCAAGAGACCCAGTACTTC

D gene: TRBD2
V gene: TRBV30
clone size: -
J gene: TRBJ2-7
CDR3 protein: CAWSVLAGDGEQYF
CDR3 DNA: TGTGCCTGGAGTGTATTAGCGGGAGACGGCGAGCAGTACTTC

D gene: TRBD2
V gene: TRBV5-1
clone size: -
J gene: TRBJ2-7
CDR3 protein: CASSLEPREALRAEQYF
CDR3 DNA: TGCGCCAGCAGCTTGGAACCCCGGGAGGCCCTAAGGGCCGAGCAGTACTTC

D gene: TRBD2
V gene: TRBV27
clone size: -
J gene: TRBJ2-7
CDR3 protein: CASSFRGAYEQYF
CDR3 DNA: TGTGCCAGCAGTTTCCGGGGGGCCTACGAGCAGTACTTC

D gene: -
V gene: TRBV29-1
clone size: -
J gene: TRBJ2-2
CDR3 protein: CSVGGSGGAGELFF
CDR3 DNA: TGCAGCGTTGGAGGTAGCGGAGGGGCCGGGGAGCTGTTTTTT

D gene: -
V gene: TRBV6-6
clone size: -
J gene: TRBJ2-1
CDR3 protein: CASSYSAGNEQFF
CDR3 DNA: TGTGCCAGCAGTTACTCGGCGGGCAATGAGCAGTTCTTC

D gene: TRBD2
V gene: TRBV2
clone size: -
J gene: TRBJ2-7
CDR3 protein: CASEGWREGHEQYF
CDR3 DNA: TGTGCCAGCGAGGGATGGCGGGAGGGTCACGAGCAGTACTTC

D gene: -
V gene: TRBV2
clone size: -
J gene: TRBJ2-7
CDR3 protein: CASSTGLSPYEQYF
CDR3 DNA: TGTGCCAGCAGTACAGGGTTATCCCCCTACGAGCAGTACTTC

D gene: TRBD1
V gene: TRBV25-1
clone size: -
J gene: TRBJ2-1
CDR3 protein: CASSQRTGFNEQFF
CDR3 DNA: TGTGCCAGCAGTCAGAGGACAGGGTTCAATGAGCAGTTCTTC

D gene: -
V gene: TRBV27
clone size: -
J gene: TRBJ1-2
CDR3 protein: CASSFSGTPDGYTF
CDR3 DNA: TGTGCCAGCAGTTTCTCCGGGACACCTGATGGCTACACCTTC

D gene: TRBD1
V gene: TRBV19
clone size: once
J gene: TRBJ1-2
CDR3 protein: CASTDRGAGSYTF
CDR3 DNA: TGTGCCAGTACGGACAGGGGCGCTGGGAGCTACACCTTC

D gene: -
V gene: TRBV18
clone size: -
J gene: TRBJ2-7
CDR3 protein: CASSPLGGYEQYF
CDR3 DNA: TGTGCCAGCTCACCTCTAGGCGGGTACGAGCAGTACTTC

D gene: TRBD1
V gene: TRBV5-5
clone size: -
J gene: TRBJ2-2
CDR3 protein: CASSWDSLNTGELFF
CDR3 DNA: TGTGCCAGCAGCTGGGACAGCCTTAACACCGGGGAGCTGTTTTTT

D gene: TRBD1
V gene: TRBV6-1
clone size: -
J gene: TRBJ1-1
CDR3 protein: CASTATGLTEAFF
CDR3 DNA: TGTGCCAGCACTGCGACAGGGCTGACTGAAGCTTTCTTT

D gene: TRBD1
V gene: TRBV10-2
clone size: -
J gene: TRBJ1-1
CDR3 protein: CASSEPTWTGTGDPLGAFF
CDR3 DNA: TGCGCCAGCAGTGAGCCGACGTGGACGGGGACAGGGGACCCACTAGGAGCTTTCTTT

D gene: TRBD1
V gene: TRBV19
clone size: -
J gene: TRBJ2-7
CDR3 protein: CASSIAGGYEQYF
CDR3 DNA: TGTGCCAGTAGTATAGCAGGGGGCTACGAGCAGTACTTC

D gene: TRBD2
V gene: TRBV27
clone size: -
J gene: TRBJ2-1
CDR3 protein: CASSFSLGTSGSNEQFF
CDR3 DNA: TGTGCCAGCAGTTTTTCTTTGGGGACTAGCGGGAGTAATGAGCAGTTCTTC

D gene: TRBD2
V gene: TRBV30
clone size: -
J gene: TRBJ2-7
CDR3 protein: CAWSVDRGGEEQYF
CDR3 DNA: TGTGCCTGGAGTGTCGACCGGGGGGGAGAGGAGCAGTACTTC

D gene: -
V gene: TRBV30
clone size: -
J gene: TRBJ1-2
CDR3 protein: CAWSQGHGISGYTF
CDR3 DNA: TGTGCCTGGAGTCAGGGGCATGGAATTTCGGGCTACACCTTC

D gene: -
V gene: TRBV19
clone size: -
J gene: TRBJ2-5
CDR3 protein: CASSQGGETQYF
CDR3 DNA: TGTGCCAGTAGTCAGGGTGGCGAGACCCAGTACTTC

D gene: -
V gene: TRBV11-2
clone size: -
J gene: TRBJ2-7
CDR3 protein: CASSFGGTYEQYF
CDR3 DNA: TGTGCCAGCAGCTTCGGCGGAACCTACGAGCAGTACTTC

D gene: TRBD1
V gene: TRBV9
clone size: -
J gene: TRBJ1-5
CDR3 protein: CASSVGTGLNQPQHF
CDR3 DNA: TGTGCCAGCAGCGTAGGGACAGGCCTTAATCAGCCCCAGCATTTT

D gene: TRBD2
V gene: TRBV7-6
clone size: -
J gene: TRBJ2-7
CDR3 protein: CASSLYAGGPSEQYF
CDR3 DNA: TGTGCCAGCAGCTTATACGCGGGAGGGCCCTCCGAGCAGTACTTC

D gene: TRBD1
V gene: TRBV6-5
clone size: -
J gene: TRBJ2-7
CDR3 protein: CASRSHGQGPYEQYF
CDR3 DNA: TGTGCCAGCAGATCCCATGGACAGGGACCCTACGAGCAGTACTTC

D gene: -
V gene: TRBV6-5
clone size: -
J gene: TRBJ2-3
CDR3 protein: CASSYSSFVVTDTQYF
CDR3 DNA: TGTGCCAGCAGTTACTCGAGTTTTGTGGTAACAGATACGCAGTATTTT

D gene: TRBD2
V gene: TRBV7-2
clone size: -
J gene: TRBJ2-6
CDR3 protein: CASSLTSGQLSGANVLTF
CDR3 DNA: TGTGCCAGCAGCTTGACTAGCGGACAACTCTCTGGGGCCAACGTCCTGACTTTC

D gene: TRBD1
V gene: TRBV9
clone size: -
J gene: TRBJ2-5
CDR3 protein: CASSARTGGETQYF
CDR3 DNA: TGTGCCAGCAGCGCTAGGACAGGGGGCGAGACCCAGTACTTC

D gene: TRBD1
V gene: TRBV15
clone size: -
J gene: TRBJ2-2
CDR3 protein: CATSRKTGVTGELFF
CDR3 DNA: TGTGCCACCAGCAGAAAGACAGGGGTTACCGGGGAGCTGTTTTTT

D gene: -
V gene: TRBV28
clone size: -
J gene: TRBJ1-4
CDR3 protein: CASSLLAGGFGEKLFF
CDR3 DNA: TGTGCCAGCAGTTTACTTGCGGGGGGTTTCGGTGAAAAACTGTTTTTT

D gene: TRBD1
V gene: TRBV19
clone size: -
J gene: TRBJ1-5
CDR3 protein: CASRQGFNQPQHF
CDR3 DNA: TGTGCCAGTAGACAGGGGTTCAATCAGCCCCAGCATTTT

D gene: -
V gene: TRBV5-4
clone size: -
J gene: TRBJ2-3
CDR3 protein: CASSLGAVRTDTQYF
CDR3 DNA: TGTGCCAGCAGCCTTGGGGCAGTGCGGACAGATACGCAGTATTTT

D gene: -
V gene: TRBV5-4
clone size: -
J gene: TRBJ1-4
CDR3 protein: CASSSRGVATNEKLFF
CDR3 DNA: TGTGCCAGCAGCTCCAGGGGAGTTGCAACTAATGAAAAACTGTTTTTT

D gene: TRBD1
V gene: TRBV5-1
clone size: -
J gene: TRBJ2-6
CDR3 protein: CASSGDRGTGANVLTF
CDR3 DNA: TGCGCCAGCAGCGGGGACAGGGGGACTGGGGCCAACGTCCTGACTTTC

D gene: TRBD2
V gene: TRBV7-9
clone size: -
J gene: TRBJ2-5
CDR3 protein: CASSFLAGIQETQYF
CDR3 DNA: TGTGCCAGCAGCTTCTTAGCGGGAATACAAGAGACCCAGTACTTC

D gene: TRBD1
V gene: TRBV4-2
clone size: -
J gene: TRBJ1-2
CDR3 protein: CASSQVQGQNYGYTF
CDR3 DNA: TGTGCCAGCAGCCAAGTTCAGGGACAGAACTATGGCTACACCTTC

D gene: TRBD2
V gene: TRBV7-8
clone size: -
J gene: TRBJ2-3
CDR3 protein: CASSSRLAGGVEADTQYF
CDR3 DNA: TGTGCCAGCAGCTCCAGACTAGCGGGGGGGGTTGAGGCAGATACGCAGTATTTT

D gene: TRBD1
V gene: TRBV28
clone size: -
J gene: TRBJ1-5
CDR3 protein: CASSLQGARNQPQHF
CDR3 DNA: TGTGCCAGCAGTCTACAGGGGGCTCGCAATCAGCCCCAGCATTTT

D gene: -
V gene: TRBV15
clone size: -
J gene: TRBJ1-3
CDR3 protein: CATSRTRGANTIYF
CDR3 DNA: TGTGCCACCAGCCGCACCAGGGGAGCAAACACCATATATTTT

D gene: -
V gene: TRBV13
clone size: -
J gene: TRBJ2-4
CDR3 protein: CASSLGRRLAKNIQYF
CDR3 DNA: TGTGCCAGCAGCTTAGGTAGGAGACTAGCCAAAAACATTCAGTACTTC

D gene: -
V gene: TRBV7-8
clone size: -
J gene: TRBJ2-3
CDR3 protein: CASSLAPADTQYF
CDR3 DNA: TGTGCCAGCAGCTTAGCTCCGGCAGATACGCAGTATTTT

D gene: TRBD1
V gene: TRBV7-9
clone size: -
J gene: TRBJ2-7
CDR3 protein: CASSTGTGIVTYEQYF
CDR3 DNA: TGTGCCAGCAGTACCGGGACAGGGATAGTTACCTACGAGCAGTACTTC

D gene: -
V gene: TRBV19
clone size: -
J gene: TRBJ2-1
CDR3 protein: CASSIGANEQFF
CDR3 DNA: TGTGCCAGTAGTATAGGAGCGAATGAGCAGTTCTTC

D gene: TRBD2
V gene: TRBV19
clone size: -
J gene: TRBJ2-7
CDR3 protein: CASMRVAGIIYEQYF
CDR3 DNA: TGTGCCAGTATGAGGGTAGCGGGAATAATCTACGAGCAGTACTTC